This passage covers 27 T cell receptor beta chains from one sample sequenced in a study of shared clonotypes between healthy human individuals. Sequencing used immunoSEQ multiplex PCR; TCRdb keeps in-frame clones, though not all of them. The sample carries more than 900,000 clones, approximately 80% recorded once. The specimen sequenced was memory CD4+ T cells from PBMCs. Subset defined: CD45RA-negative fraction. These receptors were obtained from a man aged 18-30 years in good health. Some clones in this sample may be carry-over from other donors' samples.

The V gene is TRBV5-1, the J gene TRBJ2-2; D is perhaps TRBD2 (5 bases). The germline CDR1 and CDR2 sequences are SGHRS and YFSETQ. CDR3 size: 14 residues. The V end was cut by 7 bases, the J end by 4 bases, with 14 bases between. CDR3 in amino acids: CASHSGAGTGELFF. CDR3 coding DNA: TGCGCCAGCCACTCGGGTGCGGGCACCGGGGAGCTGTTTTTT. Supplemented by reference TRBV5-1 and TRBJ2-2, the full variable domain reads KAGVTQTPRYLIKTRGQQVTLSCSPISGHRSVSWYQQTPGQGLQFLFEYFSETQRNKGNFPGRFSGRQFSNSRSEMNVSTLELGDSALYLCASHSGAGTGELFFGEGSRLTVL.

The J gene is TRBJ1-1, the V gene TRBV21-1; the table's D call TRBD1 went unverified against the DNA. TRBV21-1 constitutes a pseudogene. The CDR3 spans 13 residues. CDR3 protein: CARRDRLNTEAFF. The CDR3, as DNA: TGTGCCAGGAGGGACAGGTTGAACACTGAAGCTTTCTTT.

V and J are TRBV28 and TRBJ1-2; D is undetermined. Germline lookup yields CDR1 MDHEN and CDR2 SYDVKM. V was trimmed by 7 bases and J by 1 base, leaving 10 bases between them. The CDR3 has 13 amino acids. The CDR3 nucleotides read TGTGCCAGCACCCCAGACGGTAACTATGGCTACACCTTC. Translated, it gives CASTPDGNYGYTF.

The rearrangement uses TRBV4-3 and TRBJ2-3; weak D call: TRBD2 (6 bases). The germline gives CDR1 LGHNA, CDR2 YSLEER. This CDR3 comprises 15 residues. V was pared by 4 bases and J by 3 bases, with 14 bases between. Here the CDR3 DNA reads TGCGCCAGCAGCCTAGGATACGGGGGAACAGATACGCAGTATTTT. Encoded protein: CASSLGYGGTDTQYF.

The chain links TRBV6-1 to TRBJ2-1; D is unresolved. Germline V CDR1 and CDR2: MNHNS, SASEGT. The CDR3 has 16 residues. The V end was cut by 4 bases, the J end by 3 bases, with 16 bases between. CDR3 sequence reads: CASSGSRSVGYNEQFF. The CDR3, as DNA: TGTGCCAGCAGTGGCAGCAGGTCAGTTGGCTACAATGAGCAGTTCTTC.

The chain employs TRBV30 and TRBJ2-7; perhaps TRBD1 as D (5 bases). The V end was cut by 0 bases, the J end by 3 bases, with 12 bases between. This CDR3 has 14 amino acids. Germline V gene data show CDR1 as GTSNPN and CDR2 as SVGIG (reference sequence). The CDR3 is CAWSVQTDYYEQYF. Here the CDR3 DNA reads TGTGCCTGGAGTGTACAGACAGATTACTACGAGCAGTACTTC.

The chain couples TRBV5-4 to TRBJ1-1; the match to TRBD1 covers 8 bases. V gave up 4 bases and J gave up 1 base; unmatched junction bases: 6. CDR1 and CDR2 from the germline V gene are SGHNT and YYREEE (reference sequence). The CDR3 is 15 amino acids. Here the CDR3 DNA reads TGTGCCAGCAGCCCCAGAGGGACAGGGAACACTGAAGCTTTCTTT. Residues: CASSPRGTGNTEAFF.

J is TRBJ1-1 and V is TRBV6-5; 7 bases match TRBD1. With V trimmed by 5 bases and J by 3 bases, 3 bases remained unmatched. Per the germline V gene, CDR1 is MNHEY and CDR2 is SVGAGI. The CDR3 is made up of 13 amino acids. The DNA for the CDR3 is TGTGCCAGCAGTGGGACAGCACACACTGAAGCTTTCTTT. This translates into CASSGTAHTEAFF.

This clone was picked up a small number of times. The same CDR3 arises from other DNA sequences in this sample as well. V is TRBV2 and J is TRBJ2-2; 7 bases match TRBD1. Germline V lookup: CDR1 SNHLY, CDR2 FYNNEI. V shed 7 bases and J 0 bases; nucleotides not matched to a gene: 2. The CDR3 runs 14 residues. The CDR3: CASTGTANTGELFF. DNA for the CDR3: TGTGCCAGCACCGGGACAGCGAACACCGGGGAGCTGTTTTTT. Together with reference TRBV2 and TRBJ2-2, the CDR3 gives the full variable domain: EPEVTQTPSHQVTQMGQEVILRCVPISNHLYFYWYRQILGQKVEFLVSFYNNEISEKSEIFDDQFSVERPDGSNFTLKIRSTKLEDSAMYFCASTGTANTGELFFGEGSRLTVL.

The chain employs TRBV7-3 and TRBJ2-3; D is undetermined. The germline CDR1 and CDR2 sequences are SGHTA and FQGTGA. The CDR3 has 13 amino acids. V dropped 5 bases and J dropped 6 bases, with 12 bases sitting between them. For the CDR3, the DNA is TGTGCCAGCAGCCGTGGCCATGGGGATACGCAGTATTTT. Protein sequence: CASSRGHGDTQYF. The variable domain in full, completed from reference TRBV7-3 and TRBJ2-3, reads GAGVSQTPSNKVTEKGKYVELRCDPISGHTALYWYRQSLGQGPEFLIYFQGTGAADDSGLPNDRFFAVRPEGSVSTLKIQRTERGDSAVYLCASSRGHGDTQYFGPGTRLTVL.

With respect to this clone: With a much larger clone just one base away, this may be a read error. This rearrangement joins TRBV4-1 to TRBJ2-2, with 14 bases fitting TRBD2. This CDR3 region has 18 residues. The J segment lost 5 bases and the V segment lost 4 bases, leaving 9 bases of the junction unmatched. The V gene's germline CDR1 is MGHRA and CDR2 YSYEKL. The CDR3 DNA is TGCGCCAGCAGCCGAGGGGGACTAGCGGGAGTGGGTACCGGGGAGCTGTTTTTT. It translates to CASSRGGLAGVGTGELFF.

The rearrangement uses TRBV6-6 and TRBJ2-3, with D possibly matching TRBD1 (5 bases). Trimming left V 5 bases short and J 0 bases short, with 9 bases between. The CDR3 has 14 residues. CDR1 MNHNY and CDR2 SVGAGI come from the germline V gene (reference sequence). CDR3 sequence: CASSDTGSTDTQYF. CDR3 sequence (DNA): TGTGCCAGCAGTGACACAGGTAGCACAGATACGCAGTATTTT.

The chain joins TRBV11-2 to TRBJ2-3; TRBD2 aligns across 12 bases. Germline assignment: CDR1 SGHAT and CDR2 FQNNGV. The V segment lost 5 bases and the J segment 0 bases; nucleotides outside the gene matches: 6. The CDR3 covers 17 residues. In DNA form, the CDR3 reads TGTGCCAGCAGCCCCAGGACTAGCGGGGCTAGCACAGATACGCAGTATTTT. Amino acids: CASSPRTSGASTDTQYF.

This chain connects TRBV7-2 to TRBJ1-4, with D unresolved. The length of the CDR3 is 14 residues. Germline loops: CDR1 SGHTA, CDR2 FQGNSA. V was trimmed by 1 base and J by 5 bases, leaving 8 bases between them. CDR3 in DNA: TGTGCCAGCAGCTTAGGGCGGAAGAATGAAAAACTGTTTTTT. Residues: CASSLGRKNEKLFF. Full variable domain (outside the CDR3, taken from reference TRBV7-2 and TRBJ1-4): GAGVSQSPSNKVTEKGKDVELRCDPISGHTALYWYRQSLGQGLEFLIYFQGNSAPDKSGLPSDRFSAERTGGSVSTLTIQRTQQEDSAVYLCASSLGRKNEKLFFGSGTQLSVL.

Written as DNA, the CDR3 is TGTGCCAGCAGACCGGGACTAGCAGGCGGGGAGCTGTTTTTT. Translation gives CASRPGLAGGELFF. This chain connects TRBV27 to TRBJ2-2; 9 bases agree with TRBD2. The CDR3 is made up of 14 amino acids. V lost 6 bases, J lost 7 bases, and 6 bases stayed unmatched. In germline, CDR1 is MNHEY, CDR2 SMNVEV (reference sequence).

The chain has TRBV2 and TRBJ2-7; no reliable D call. Trimming pared 5 bases from V and 5 bases from J, leaving 7 bases between. CDR3 length: 11 residues. Germline CDR1 SNHLY, CDR2 FYNNEI. This CDR3 is CASSRVDEQYF. As DNA, the CDR3 is TGTGCCAGCAGTAGGGTTGACGAGCAGTACTTC.

The gene calls are TRBV7-9 and TRBJ2-7; a possible D gene is TRBD2 (6 bases). V was cut by 1 base and J by 3 bases, with 10 bases left in between. The CDR3 is 14 amino acids. The germline V gene encodes CDR1 SEHNR and CDR2 FQNEAQ (reference sequence). The CDR3 here is CASSLGGVIYEQYF. DNA for the CDR3: TGTGCCAGCAGCTTAGGGGGGGTGATCTACGAGCAGTACTTC. Variable domain in full (rest from reference TRBV7-9 and TRBJ2-7): DTGVSQNPRHKITKRGQNVTFRCDPISEHNRLYWYRQTLGQGPEFLTYFQNEAQLEKSRLLSDRFSAERPKGSFSTLEIQRTEQGDSAMYLCASSLGGVIYEQYFGPGTRLTVT.

This chain uses TRBV7-2 with TRBJ2-1; D remains ambiguous. V shed 1 base and J shed 5 bases, with 12 bases lying between them. The germline V gene has CDR1 SGHTA and CDR2 FQGNSA. CDR3 size: 15 residues. The CDR3 region is CASSLVGWGNNEQFF. The CDR3 region has the DNA TGTGCCAGCAGCTTAGTGGGGTGGGGTAACAATGAGCAGTTCTTC.

The chain has TRBV29-1 and TRBJ2-7, with D possibly being TRBD2 (6 bases). Germline CDR1 and CDR2: SQVTM and ANQGSEA. CDR3 length: 12 amino acids. Trimming took 7 bases from V and 1 from J, leaving 11 bases between them. CDR3 sequence (DNA): TGCAGCGCTAGCGCAGGGTCCTACGAGCAGTACTTC. Translating gives CSASAGSYEQYF.

Notes on this clone: A far larger clone is just one base off, so this is likely a read error. The V gene is TRBV30, the J gene TRBJ2-7; D is unclear. TRBJ2-5 explains the end of the DNA better; the J call may be wrong. Germline values: CDR1 GTSNPN, CDR2 SVGIG (reference sequence). The CDR3 totals 14 residues. In DNA form, the CDR3 reads TGTGCCTGGAGTGTAATCGGCAACTTTGGGACCCAGTACTTC. Residues: CAWSVIGNFGTQYF.

This chain links TRBV2 with TRBJ2-3, with TRBD2 identical over 9 bases. CDR1 and CDR2 (germline): SNHLY, FYNNEI. The CDR3 consists of 14 residues. After removal of 4 bases from V and 3 bases from J, the junction contained 2 bases not matched to a gene. This CDR3 reads CASSGSGRTDTQYF. Here the CDR3 DNA reads TGTGCCAGCAGTGGAAGCGGGAGGACAGATACGCAGTATTTT.

The chain couples TRBV5-1 to TRBJ2-3; the match to TRBD2 covers 9 bases. V lost 1 base to trimming and J lost 2 bases; unmatched junction nucleotides: 5. There are 16 residues in the CDR3. Looked up from germline, CDR1 is SGHRS and CDR2 is YFSETQ. This CDR3 is CASSLWLAGDTDTQYF. CDR3 coding DNA: TGCGCCAGCAGCTTGTGGTTAGCGGGAGACACAGATACGCAGTATTTT.

The chain's CDR3 is CATGRGIHGDTQYF. CDR3 coding DNA: TGTGCCACCGGGCGGGGGATTCACGGAGATACGCAGTATTTT. This chain links TRBV15 with TRBJ2-3, with 7 nucleotides matching TRBD2. There are 14 residues in the CDR3. Trimming at V came to 8 bases and at J to 5 bases, leaving 10 bases not matched to a gene. Germline-derived CDR1 and CDR2 are LNHNV and YYDKDF (reference sequence).

The CDR3 nucleotides are TGTGCCAGCTCACCCGGAGGCACCAATCAGCCCCAGCATTTT. Protein sequence: CASSPGGTNQPQHF. V is TRBV18 and J is TRBJ1-5; D gene unclear. The CDR3 is made up of 14 amino acids. V lost 3 bases, J lost 3 bases, and 9 bases lay in between. Per the germline V gene, CDR1 is KGHSH and CDR2 is LQKENI.

V gene TRBV18 combines with J gene TRBJ2-1; D call uncertain. Trimming took off 0 bases at V and 5 bases at J, with 14 bases between the two ends. CDR1 is KGHSH and CDR2 is LQKENI in the germline V gene. The CDR3 totals 16 residues. The CDR3 nucleotides are TGTGCCAGCTCACCACCGGCAGTCCCCGGAAACAATGAGCAGTTCTTC. It translates to CASSPPAVPGNNEQFF.

This clone was detected once. Here the CDR3 reads CASSPPGRVTDTQYF. The CDR3 DNA sequence: TGTGCCAGCTCACCCCCTGGGAGGGTCACAGATACGCAGTATTTT. The chain carries TRBV18 and TRBJ2-3, with 7 bases that match TRBD2. The CDR3 contains 15 residues. Germline values: CDR1 KGHSH, CDR2 LQKENI. V lost 3 bases and J lost 2; bases outside the gene matches: 5.

J is TRBJ1-5 and V is TRBV28, with D perhaps TRBD1 (5 bases). The CDR3 runs to 12 residues. The V and J ends lost 8 bases and 8 bases respectively, with 13 bases between them. Germline V lookup: CDR1 MDHEN, CDR2 SYDVKM. In DNA form, the CDR3 reads TGTGCCAGCGTCGTCCCAGGGAAGCCCCAGCATTTT. Translated: CASVVPGKPQHF. Complete variable domain (other parts from reference TRBV28 and TRBJ1-5): DVKVTQSSRYLVKRTGEKVFLECVQDMDHENMFWYRQDPGLGLRLIYFSYDVKMKEKGDIPEGYSVSREKKERFSLILESASTNQTSMYLCASVVPGKPQHFGDGTRLSIL.